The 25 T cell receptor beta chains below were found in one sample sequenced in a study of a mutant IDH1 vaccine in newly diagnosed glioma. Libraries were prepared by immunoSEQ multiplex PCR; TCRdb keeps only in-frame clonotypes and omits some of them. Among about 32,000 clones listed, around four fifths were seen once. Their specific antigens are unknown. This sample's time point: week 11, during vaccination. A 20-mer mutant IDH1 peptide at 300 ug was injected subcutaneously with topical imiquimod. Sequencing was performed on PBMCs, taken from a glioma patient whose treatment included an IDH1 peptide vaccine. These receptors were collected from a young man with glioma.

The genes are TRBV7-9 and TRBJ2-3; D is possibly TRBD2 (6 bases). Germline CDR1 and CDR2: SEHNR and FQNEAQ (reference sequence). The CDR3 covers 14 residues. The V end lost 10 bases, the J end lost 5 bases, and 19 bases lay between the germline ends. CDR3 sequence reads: CATPRGIGRDTQYF. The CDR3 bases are TGTGCCACCCCCCGGGGGATCGGGCGAGATACGCAGTATTTT.

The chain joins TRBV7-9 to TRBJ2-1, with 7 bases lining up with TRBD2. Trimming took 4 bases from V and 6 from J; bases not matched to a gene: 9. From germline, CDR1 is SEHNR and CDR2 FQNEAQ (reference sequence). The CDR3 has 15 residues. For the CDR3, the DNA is TGTGCCAGCAGCTCCCAAGGACTAGGATCCAATGAGCAGTTCTTC. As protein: CASSSQGLGSNEQFF.

Here the CDR3 reads CATSRDPTSGVLQETQYF. In DNA, the CDR3 is TGTGCCACCAGCAGAGATCCCACTTCGGGGGTACTACAAGAGACCCAGTACTTC. V is TRBV15 and J is TRBJ2-5, with a weak D call TRBD2 (6 bases). The CDR3 spans 18 residues. In germline, CDR1 is LNHNV, CDR2 YYDKDF (reference sequence). V shed 0 bases and J shed 2 bases, with 19 bases lying between them.

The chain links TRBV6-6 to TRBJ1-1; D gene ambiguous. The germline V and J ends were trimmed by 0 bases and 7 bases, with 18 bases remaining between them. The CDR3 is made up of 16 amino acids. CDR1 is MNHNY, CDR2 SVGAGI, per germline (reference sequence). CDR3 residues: CASSYSQFESDGEAFF. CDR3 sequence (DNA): TGTGCCAGCAGTTACTCGCAATTTGAGTCGGACGGTGAAGCTTTCTTT.

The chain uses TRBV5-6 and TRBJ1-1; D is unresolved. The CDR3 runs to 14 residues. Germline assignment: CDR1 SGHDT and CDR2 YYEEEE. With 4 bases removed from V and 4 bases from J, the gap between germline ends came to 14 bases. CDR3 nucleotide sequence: TGTGCCAGCAGCCGGACCCCGGAGGGCACTGAAGCTTTCTTT. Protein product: CASSRTPEGTEAFF.

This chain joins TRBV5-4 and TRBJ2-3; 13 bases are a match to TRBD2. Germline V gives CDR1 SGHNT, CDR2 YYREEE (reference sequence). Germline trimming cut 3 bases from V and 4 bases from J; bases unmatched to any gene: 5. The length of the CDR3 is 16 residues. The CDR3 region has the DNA TGTGCCAGCAGCTCCGGACTAGCGGGAGTTTCAGATACGCAGTATTTT. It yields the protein CASSSGLAGVSDTQYF.

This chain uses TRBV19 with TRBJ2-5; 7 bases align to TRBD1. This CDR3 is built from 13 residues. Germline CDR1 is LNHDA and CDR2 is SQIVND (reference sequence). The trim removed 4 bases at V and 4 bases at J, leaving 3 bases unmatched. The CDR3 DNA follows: TGTGCCAGTAGTACGGACAGGACAGAGACCCAGTACTTC. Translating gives CASSTDRTETQYF.

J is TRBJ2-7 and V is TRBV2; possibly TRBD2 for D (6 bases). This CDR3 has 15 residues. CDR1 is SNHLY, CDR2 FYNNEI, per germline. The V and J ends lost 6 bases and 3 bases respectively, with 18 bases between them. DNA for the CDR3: TGTGCCAGCAGAAGAGGGGCGGGACGGAGCTACGAGCAGTACTTC. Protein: CASRRGAGRSYEQYF.

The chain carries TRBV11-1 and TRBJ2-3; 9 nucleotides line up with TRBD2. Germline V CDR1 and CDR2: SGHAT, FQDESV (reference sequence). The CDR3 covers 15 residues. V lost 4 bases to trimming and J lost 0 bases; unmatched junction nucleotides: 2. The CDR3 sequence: CASSSLAGSTDTQYF. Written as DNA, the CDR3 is TGTGCCAGCAGCTCCCTAGCGGGAAGCACAGATACGCAGTATTTT.

The CDR3: CASSLLTATDTQYF. In DNA, the CDR3 is TGCGCCAGCAGCTTGTTAACAGCCACAGATACGCAGTATTTT. The rearrangement joins TRBV5-1 to TRBJ2-3; no clear D gene. This CDR3 has 14 residues. CDR1 is SGHRS and CDR2 is YFSETQ in the germline V gene. Between the trimmed V and J ends, which lost 1 base and 2 bases, there was a span of 8 bases.

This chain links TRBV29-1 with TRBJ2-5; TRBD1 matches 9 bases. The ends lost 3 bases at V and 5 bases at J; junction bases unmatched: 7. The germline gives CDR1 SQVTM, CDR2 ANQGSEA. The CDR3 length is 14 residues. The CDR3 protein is CSVDTTGGRETQYF. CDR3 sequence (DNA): TGCAGCGTTGATACCACAGGGGGCCGGGAGACCCAGTACTTC.

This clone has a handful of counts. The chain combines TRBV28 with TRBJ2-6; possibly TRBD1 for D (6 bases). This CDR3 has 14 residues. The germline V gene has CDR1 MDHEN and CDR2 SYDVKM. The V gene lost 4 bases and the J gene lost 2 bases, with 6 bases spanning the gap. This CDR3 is CASSSGAGANVLTF. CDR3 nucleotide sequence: TGTGCCAGCAGTTCAGGGGCTGGGGCCAACGTCCTGACTTTC.

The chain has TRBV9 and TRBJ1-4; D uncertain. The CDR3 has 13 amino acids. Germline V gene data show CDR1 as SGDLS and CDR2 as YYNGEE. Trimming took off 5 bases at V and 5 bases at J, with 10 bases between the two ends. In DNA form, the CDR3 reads TGTGCCAGCAGGGAGAGTGGCAATGAAAAACTGTTTTTT. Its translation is CASRESGNEKLFF. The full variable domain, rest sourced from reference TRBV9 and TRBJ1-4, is DSGVTQTPKHLITATGQRVTLRCSPRSGDLSVYWYQQSLDQGLQFLIQYYNGEERAKGNILERFSAQQFPDLHSELNLSSLELGDSALYFCASRESGNEKLFFGSGTQLSVL.

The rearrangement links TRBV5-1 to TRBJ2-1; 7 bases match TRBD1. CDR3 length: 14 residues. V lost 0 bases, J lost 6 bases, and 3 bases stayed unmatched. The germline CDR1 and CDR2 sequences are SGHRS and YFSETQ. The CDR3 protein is CASSLEAGGNEQFF. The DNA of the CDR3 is TGCGCCAGCAGCTTGGAGGCAGGGGGCAATGAGCAGTTCTTC.

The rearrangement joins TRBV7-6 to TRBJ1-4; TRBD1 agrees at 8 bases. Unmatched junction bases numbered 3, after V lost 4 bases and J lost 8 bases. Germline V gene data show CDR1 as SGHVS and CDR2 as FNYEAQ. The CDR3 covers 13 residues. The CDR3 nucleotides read TGTGCCAGCAGCTACAGGGGGGGCGAAAAACTGTTTTTT. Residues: CASSYRGGEKLFF. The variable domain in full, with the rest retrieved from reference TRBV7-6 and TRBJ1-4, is GAGVSQSPRYKVTKRGQDVALRCDPISGHVSLYWYRQALGQGPEFLTYFNYEAQQDKSGLPNDRFSAERPEGSISTLTIQRTEQRDSAMYRCASSYRGGEKLFFGSGTQLSVL.

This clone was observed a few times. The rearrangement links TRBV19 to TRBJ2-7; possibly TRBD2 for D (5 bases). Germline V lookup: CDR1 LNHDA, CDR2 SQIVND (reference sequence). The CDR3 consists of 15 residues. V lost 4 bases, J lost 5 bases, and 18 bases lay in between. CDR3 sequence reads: CASSRRAQEIDEQYF. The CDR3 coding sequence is TGTGCCAGTAGTAGGCGGGCGCAGGAGATTGACGAGCAGTACTTC.

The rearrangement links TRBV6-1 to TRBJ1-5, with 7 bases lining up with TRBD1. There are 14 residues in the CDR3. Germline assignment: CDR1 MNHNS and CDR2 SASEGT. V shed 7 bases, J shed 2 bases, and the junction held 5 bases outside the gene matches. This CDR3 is CASMEGAGNQPQHF. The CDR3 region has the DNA TGTGCCAGCATGGAGGGGGCGGGCAATCAGCCCCAGCATTTT.

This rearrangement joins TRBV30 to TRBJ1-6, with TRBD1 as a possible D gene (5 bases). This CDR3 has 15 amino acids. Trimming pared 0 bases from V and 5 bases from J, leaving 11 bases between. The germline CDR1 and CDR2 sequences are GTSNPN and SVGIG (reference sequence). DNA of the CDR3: TGTGCCTGGAGTGTTGCGGGACTGAATAATTCACCCCTCCACTTT. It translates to CAWSVAGLNNSPLHF.

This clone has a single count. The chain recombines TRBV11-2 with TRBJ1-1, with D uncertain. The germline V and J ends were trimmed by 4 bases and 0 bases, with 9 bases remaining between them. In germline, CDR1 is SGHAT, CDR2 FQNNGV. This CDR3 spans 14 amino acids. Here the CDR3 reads CASSSWRMNTEAFF. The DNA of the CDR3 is TGTGCCAGCAGCTCCTGGAGGATGAACACTGAAGCTTTCTTT.

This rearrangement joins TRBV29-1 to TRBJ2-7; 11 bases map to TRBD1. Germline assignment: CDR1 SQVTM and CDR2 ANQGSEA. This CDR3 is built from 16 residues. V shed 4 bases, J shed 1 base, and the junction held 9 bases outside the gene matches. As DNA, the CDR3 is TGCAGCGTTGGTCAGGGTGGGACAGGGGGATCCTACGAGCAGTACTTC. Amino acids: CSVGQGGTGGSYEQYF.

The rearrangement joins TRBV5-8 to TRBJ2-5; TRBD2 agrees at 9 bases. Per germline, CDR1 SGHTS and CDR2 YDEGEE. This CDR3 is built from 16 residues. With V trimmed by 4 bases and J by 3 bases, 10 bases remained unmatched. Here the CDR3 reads CASSPPPGLAKETQYF. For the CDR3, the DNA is TGTGCCAGCAGCCCTCCCCCGGGACTAGCCAAAGAGACCCAGTACTTC.

The CDR3 is CASSAGLAGILETQYF. The CDR3 DNA reads TGTGCCAGCAGCGCCGGACTAGCGGGAATTCTAGAGACCCAGTACTTC. The chain combines TRBV7-9 with TRBJ2-5, with 12 bases that match TRBD2. Germline lookup yields CDR1 SEHNR and CDR2 FQNEAQ (reference sequence). V shed 5 bases and J 4 bases; nucleotides not matched to a gene: 8. The CDR3 has 16 residues.

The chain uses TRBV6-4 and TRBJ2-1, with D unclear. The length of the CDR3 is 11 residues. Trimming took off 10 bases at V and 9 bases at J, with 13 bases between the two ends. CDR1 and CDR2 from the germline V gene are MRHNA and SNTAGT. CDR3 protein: CATSTPSEQFF. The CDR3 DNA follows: TGTGCCACTTCGACCCCTTCTGAGCAGTTCTTC.

The CDR3 sequence is CASSLDKGDEQYF. The CDR3 DNA sequence: TGTGCCAGCAGCTTAGATAAGGGAGACGAGCAGTACTTC. J is TRBJ2-7 and V is TRBV7-7; D may be TRBD2 (5 bases). V lost 1 base and J 5 bases, leaving 9 bases between the germline ends. Germline loops: CDR1 SSHAT, CDR2 FNYEAQ (reference sequence). The CDR3 contains 13 residues.

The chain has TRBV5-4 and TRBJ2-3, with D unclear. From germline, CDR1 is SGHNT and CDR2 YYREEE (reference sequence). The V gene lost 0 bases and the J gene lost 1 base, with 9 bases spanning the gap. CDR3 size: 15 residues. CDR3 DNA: TGTGCCAGCAGCTTGGCCCGGACGGGCACAGATACGCAGTATTTT. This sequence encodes CASSLARTGTDTQYF.